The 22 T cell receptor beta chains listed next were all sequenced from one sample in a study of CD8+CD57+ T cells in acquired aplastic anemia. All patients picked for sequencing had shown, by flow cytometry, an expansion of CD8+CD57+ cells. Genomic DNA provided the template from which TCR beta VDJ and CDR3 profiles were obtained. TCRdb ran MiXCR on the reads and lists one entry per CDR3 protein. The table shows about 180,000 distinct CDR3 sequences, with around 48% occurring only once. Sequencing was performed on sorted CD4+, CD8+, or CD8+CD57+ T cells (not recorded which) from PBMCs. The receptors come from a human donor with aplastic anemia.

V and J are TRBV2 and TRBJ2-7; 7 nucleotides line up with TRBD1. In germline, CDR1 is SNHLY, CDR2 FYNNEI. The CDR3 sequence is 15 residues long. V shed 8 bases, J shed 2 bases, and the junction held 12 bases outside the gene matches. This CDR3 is CASSPRRTGTYEQYF. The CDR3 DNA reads TGTGCCAGCTCACCAAGACGGACAGGCACCTACGAGCAGTACTTC. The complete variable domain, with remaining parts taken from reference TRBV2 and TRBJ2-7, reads EPEVTQTPSHQVTQMGQEVILRCVPISNHLYFYWYRQILGQKVEFLVSFYNNEISEKSEIFDDQFSVERPDGSNFTLKIRSTKLEDSAMYFCASSPRRTGTYEQYFGPGTRLTVT.

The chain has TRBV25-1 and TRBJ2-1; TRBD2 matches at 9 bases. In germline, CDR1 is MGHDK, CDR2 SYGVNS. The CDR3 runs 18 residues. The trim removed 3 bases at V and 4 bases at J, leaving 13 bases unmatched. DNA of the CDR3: TGTGCCAGCAGTGAGCGCCGGACTAGCGCGAGATTATACAATGAGCAGTTCTTC. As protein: CASSERRTSARLYNEQFF.

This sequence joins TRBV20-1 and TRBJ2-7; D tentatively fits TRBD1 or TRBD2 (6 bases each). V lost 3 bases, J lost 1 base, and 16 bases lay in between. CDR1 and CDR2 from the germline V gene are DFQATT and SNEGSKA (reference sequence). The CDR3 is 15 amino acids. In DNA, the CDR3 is TGCAGTGCTAGTGAACCCCGGGGGCCTTCCTACGAGCAGTACTTC. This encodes CSASEPRGPSYEQYF.

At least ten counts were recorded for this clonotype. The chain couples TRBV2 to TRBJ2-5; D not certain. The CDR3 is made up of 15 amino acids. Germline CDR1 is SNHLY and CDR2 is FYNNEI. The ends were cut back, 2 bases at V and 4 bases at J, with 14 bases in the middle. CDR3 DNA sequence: TGTGCCAGCAGTGAATTTTCGGCAACCTCAGAGACCCAGTACTTC. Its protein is CASSEFSATSETQYF.

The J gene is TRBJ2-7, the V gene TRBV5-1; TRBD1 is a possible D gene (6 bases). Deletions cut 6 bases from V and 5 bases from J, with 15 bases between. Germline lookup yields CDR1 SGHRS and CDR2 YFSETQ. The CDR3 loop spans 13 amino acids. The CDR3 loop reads CASNPGQGNEQYF. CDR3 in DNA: TGCGCCAGCAACCCGGGACAAGGGAACGAGCAGTACTTC.

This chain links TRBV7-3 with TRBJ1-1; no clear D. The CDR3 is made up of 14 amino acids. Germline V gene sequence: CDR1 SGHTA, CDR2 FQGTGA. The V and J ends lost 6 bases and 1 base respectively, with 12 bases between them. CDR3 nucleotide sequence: TGTGCCAGCAGTTTGGTGGGTGGGAACACTGAAGCTTTCTTT. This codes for CASSLVGGNTEAFF. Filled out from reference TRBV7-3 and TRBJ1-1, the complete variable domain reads GAGVSQTPSNKVTEKGKYVELRCDPISGHTALYWYRQSLGQGPEFLIYFQGTGAADDSGLPNDRFFAVRPEGSVSTLKIQRTERGDSAVYLCASSLVGGNTEAFFGQGTRLTVV.

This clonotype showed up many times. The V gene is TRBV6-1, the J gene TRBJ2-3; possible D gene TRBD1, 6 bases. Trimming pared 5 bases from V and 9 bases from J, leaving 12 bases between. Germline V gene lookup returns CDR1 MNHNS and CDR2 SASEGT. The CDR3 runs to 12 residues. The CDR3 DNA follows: TGTGCCAGCAGTACCACCACAGGGACGCAGTATTTT. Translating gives CASSTTTGTQYF.

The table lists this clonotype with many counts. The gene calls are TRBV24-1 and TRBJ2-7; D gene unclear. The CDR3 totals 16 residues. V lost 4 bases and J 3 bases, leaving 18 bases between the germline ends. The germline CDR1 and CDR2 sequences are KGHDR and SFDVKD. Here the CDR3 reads CATSDPGGANSYEQYF. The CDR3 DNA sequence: TGTGCCACCAGTGACCCCGGTGGAGCAAACAGCTACGAGCAGTACTTC.

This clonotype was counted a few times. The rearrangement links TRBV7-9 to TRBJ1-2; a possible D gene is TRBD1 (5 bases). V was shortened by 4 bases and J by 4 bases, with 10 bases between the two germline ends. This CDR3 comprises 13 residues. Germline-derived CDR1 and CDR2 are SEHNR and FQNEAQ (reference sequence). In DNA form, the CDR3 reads TGTGCCAGCAGCTCCCGGGACGGCTATGGCTACACCTTC. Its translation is CASSSRDGYGYTF.

The DNA of the CDR3 is TGTGCCAGTAAACTCCGGGACAGAGCCTATGGCTACACCTTC. This encodes CASKLRDRAYGYTF. V gene TRBV19 combines with J gene TRBJ1-2; 7 bases are a match to TRBD1. There are 14 residues in the CDR3. Trimming took 7 bases from V and 4 from J; bases not matched to a gene: 9. Per the germline V gene, CDR1 is LNHDA and CDR2 is SQIVND (reference sequence).

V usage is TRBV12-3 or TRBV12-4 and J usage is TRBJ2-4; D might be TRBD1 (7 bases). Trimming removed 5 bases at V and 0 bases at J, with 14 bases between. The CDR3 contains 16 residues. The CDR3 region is CASSPRQGLAKNIQYF. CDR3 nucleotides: TGTGCCAGCAGTCCCCGACAGGGACTAGCCAAAAACATTCAGTACTTC.

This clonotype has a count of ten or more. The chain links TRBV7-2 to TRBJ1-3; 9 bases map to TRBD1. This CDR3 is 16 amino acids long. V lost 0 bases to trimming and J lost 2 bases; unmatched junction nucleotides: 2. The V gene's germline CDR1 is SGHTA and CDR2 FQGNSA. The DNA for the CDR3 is TGTGCCAGCAGCTTAGCGGGACAGGGCACTGGAAACACCATATATTTT. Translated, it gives CASSLAGQGTGNTIYF.

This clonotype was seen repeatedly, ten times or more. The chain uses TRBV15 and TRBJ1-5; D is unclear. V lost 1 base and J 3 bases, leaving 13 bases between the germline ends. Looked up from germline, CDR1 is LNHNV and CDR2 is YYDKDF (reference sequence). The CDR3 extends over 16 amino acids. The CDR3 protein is CATSRGVGGPNQPQHF. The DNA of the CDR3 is TGTGCCACCAGCAGAGGGGTCGGCGGACCCAATCAGCCCCAGCATTTT.

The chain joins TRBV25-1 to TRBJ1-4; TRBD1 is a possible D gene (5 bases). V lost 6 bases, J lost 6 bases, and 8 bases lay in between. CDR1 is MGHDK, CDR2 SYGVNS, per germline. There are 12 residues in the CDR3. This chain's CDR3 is CASRGGDEKLFF. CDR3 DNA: TGTGCCAGCAGGGGGGGGGATGAAAAACTGTTTTTT.

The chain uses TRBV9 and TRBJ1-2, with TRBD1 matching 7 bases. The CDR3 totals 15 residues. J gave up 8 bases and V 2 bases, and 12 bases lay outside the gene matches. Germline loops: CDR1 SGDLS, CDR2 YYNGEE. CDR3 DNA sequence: TGTGCCAGCAGCGTCCTGGACAGGAACAATGGGGGCTACACCTTC. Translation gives CASSVLDRNNGGYTF.

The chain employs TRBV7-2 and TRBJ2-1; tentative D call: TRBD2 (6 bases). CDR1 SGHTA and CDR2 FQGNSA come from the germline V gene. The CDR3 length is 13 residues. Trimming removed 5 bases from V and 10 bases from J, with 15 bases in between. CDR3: CASSDRDSLEQFF. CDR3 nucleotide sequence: TGTGCCAGCAGCGATCGGGACTCCCTCGAGCAGTTCTTC.

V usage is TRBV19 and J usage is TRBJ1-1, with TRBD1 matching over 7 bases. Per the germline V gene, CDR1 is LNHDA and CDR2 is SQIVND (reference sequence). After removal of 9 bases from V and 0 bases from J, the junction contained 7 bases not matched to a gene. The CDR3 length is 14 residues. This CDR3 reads CASGRQGMNTEAFF. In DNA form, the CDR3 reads TGTGCCAGCGGGAGACAGGGAATGAACACTGAAGCTTTCTTT.

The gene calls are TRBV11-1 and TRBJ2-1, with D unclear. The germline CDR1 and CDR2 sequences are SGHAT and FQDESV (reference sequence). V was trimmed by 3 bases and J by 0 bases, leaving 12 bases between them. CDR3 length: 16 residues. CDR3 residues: CASSLGGPSSYNEQFF. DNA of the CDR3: TGTGCCAGCAGCTTGGGCGGTCCTAGCTCCTACAATGAGCAGTTCTTC.

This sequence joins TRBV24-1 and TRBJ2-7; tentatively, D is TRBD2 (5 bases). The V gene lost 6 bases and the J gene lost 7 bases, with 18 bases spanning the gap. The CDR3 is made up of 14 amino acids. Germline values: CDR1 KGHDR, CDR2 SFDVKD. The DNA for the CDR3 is TGTGCCACCAGTAGGAGTAGCGTATACAATGAGCAGTACTTC. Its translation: CATSRSSVYNEQYF.

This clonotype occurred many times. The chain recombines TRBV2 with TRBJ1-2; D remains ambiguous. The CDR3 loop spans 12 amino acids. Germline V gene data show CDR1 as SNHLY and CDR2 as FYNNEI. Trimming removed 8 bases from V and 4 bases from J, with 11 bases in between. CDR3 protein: CASCPYFYGYTF. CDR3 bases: TGTGCCAGCTGTCCGTATTTCTATGGCTACACCTTC. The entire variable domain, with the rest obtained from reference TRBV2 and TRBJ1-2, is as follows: EPEVTQTPSHQVTQMGQEVILRCVPISNHLYFYWYRQILGQKVEFLVSFYNNEISEKSEIFDDQFSVERPDGSNFTLKIRSTKLEDSAMYFCASCPYFYGYTFGSGTRLTVV.

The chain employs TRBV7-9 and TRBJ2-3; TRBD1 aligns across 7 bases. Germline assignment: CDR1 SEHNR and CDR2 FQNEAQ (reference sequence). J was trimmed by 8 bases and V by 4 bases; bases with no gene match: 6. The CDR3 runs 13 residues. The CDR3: CASSWGTATTQYF. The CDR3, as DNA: TGTGCCAGCAGCTGGGGGACAGCCACTACGCAGTATTTT.

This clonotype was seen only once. The CDR3 sequence is CATSASRVLGQPYF. The CDR3 bases are TGTGCCACCAGTGCTAGTCGTGTGCTTGGACAGCCGTACTTC. This chain connects TRBV24-1 to TRBJ2-7; D is perhaps TRBD1 (6 bases). Germline V gene data show CDR1 as KGHDR and CDR2 as SFDVKD. V lost 5 bases and J 12 bases, leaving 22 bases between the germline ends. The CDR3 contains 14 residues.